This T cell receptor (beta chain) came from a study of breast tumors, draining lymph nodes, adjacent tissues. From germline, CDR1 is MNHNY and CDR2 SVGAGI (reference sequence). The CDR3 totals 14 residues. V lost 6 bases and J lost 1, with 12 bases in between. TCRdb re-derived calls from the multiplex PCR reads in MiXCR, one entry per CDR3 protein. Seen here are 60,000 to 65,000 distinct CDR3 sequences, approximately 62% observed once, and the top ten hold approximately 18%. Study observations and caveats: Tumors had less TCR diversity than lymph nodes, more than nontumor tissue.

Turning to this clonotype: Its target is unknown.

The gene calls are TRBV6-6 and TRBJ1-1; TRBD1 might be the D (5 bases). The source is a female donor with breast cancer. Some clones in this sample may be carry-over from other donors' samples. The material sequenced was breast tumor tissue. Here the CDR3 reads CASSLRGENTEAFF. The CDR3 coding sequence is TGTGCCAGCAGCCTCCGGGGGGAGAACACTGAAGCTTTCTTT.